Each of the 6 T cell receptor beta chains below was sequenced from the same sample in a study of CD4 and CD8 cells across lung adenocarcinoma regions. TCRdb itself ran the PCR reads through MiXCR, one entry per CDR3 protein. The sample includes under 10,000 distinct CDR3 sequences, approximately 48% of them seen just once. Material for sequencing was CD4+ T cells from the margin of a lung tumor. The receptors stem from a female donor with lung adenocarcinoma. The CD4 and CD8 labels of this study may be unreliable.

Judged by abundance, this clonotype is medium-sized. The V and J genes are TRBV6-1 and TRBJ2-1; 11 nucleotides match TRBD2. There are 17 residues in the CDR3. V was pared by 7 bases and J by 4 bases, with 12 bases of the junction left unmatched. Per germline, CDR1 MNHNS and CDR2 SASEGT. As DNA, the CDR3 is TGTGCCAGCACAGGAGCATCGGGACTAGCGGTTTACAATGAGCAGTTCTTC. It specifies CASTGASGLAVYNEQFF.

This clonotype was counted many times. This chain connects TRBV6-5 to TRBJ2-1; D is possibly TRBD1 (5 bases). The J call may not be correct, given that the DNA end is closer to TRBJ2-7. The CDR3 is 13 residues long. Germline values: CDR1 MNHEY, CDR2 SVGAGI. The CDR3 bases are TGTGCCAGCAGTCCAGGGTTCCCCTACGAGCAGTACTTC. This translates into CASSPGFPYEQYF.

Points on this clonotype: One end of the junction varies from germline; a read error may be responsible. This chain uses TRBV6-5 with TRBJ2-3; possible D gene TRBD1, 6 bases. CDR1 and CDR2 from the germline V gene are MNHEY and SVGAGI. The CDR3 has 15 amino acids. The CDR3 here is CASGYGGRGPETQYF. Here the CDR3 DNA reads TGTGCCAGCGGTTACGGCGGCAGGGGCCCAGAGACGCAGTATTTT.

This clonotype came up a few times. In DNA form, the CDR3 reads TGTGCCAGCAGTTTACGAGGGAGAGGCTACGAGCAGTACTTC. Encoded protein: CASSLRGRGYEQYF. V and J are TRBV27 and TRBJ2-1; D may be TRBD2 (5 bases). The DNA matches TRBJ2-7 better at its end, which makes the J call doubtful. The V gene's germline CDR1 is MNHEY and CDR2 SMNVEV (reference sequence). This CDR3 has 14 residues.

CDR3 DNA sequence: TGTGCCAGCAGGCCCCTACCCCACAGCCAAGAGACCCAGTACTTC. Its translation is CASRPLPHSQETQYF. The rearrangement uses TRBV6-1 and TRBJ2-1; D is unclear. The tail of the sequence fits TRBJ2-5 better, so the J call may be wrong. Per the germline V gene, CDR1 is MNHNS and CDR2 is SASEGT. This CDR3 region has 15 residues.

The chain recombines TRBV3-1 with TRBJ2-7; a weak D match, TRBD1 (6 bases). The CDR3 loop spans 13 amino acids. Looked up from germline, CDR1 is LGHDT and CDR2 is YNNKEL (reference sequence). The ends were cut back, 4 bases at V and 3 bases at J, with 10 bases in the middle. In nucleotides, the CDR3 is TGTGCCAGCAGCCTCAACAGGGACTACGAGCAGTACTTC. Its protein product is CASSLNRDYEQYF.